The 28 T cell receptor beta chains in this list originate from one sample, sequenced in a study of beta chain features in type 1 diabetes. Of the isolated RNA, all was reverse transcribed, and so the sequenced material was expressed TCRB transcripts. Produced via immunoSEQ multiplex PCR; TCRdb's table is partial and in-frame only. This table holds around 280,000 clones, roughly 8% found once. Sequencing was done on a sample of central memory CD4+ T cells from blood. These receptors all stem from a woman aged 18-35 years in good health.

In the case of this clone: A far larger clone is one nucleotide away, so this likely arose from a read error. The chain links TRBV6-5 to TRBJ1-2; TRBD1 matches 10 bases. The ends lost 5 bases at V and 5 bases at J; junction bases unmatched: 2. From germline, CDR1 is MNHEY and CDR2 SVGAGI. The CDR3 consists of 13 residues. This chain's CDR3 is CASSGTGEYGYTF. The CDR3 nucleotides read TGTGCCAGCAGTGGGACAGGGGAATATGGCTACACCTTC.

This clone came up a few times. The rearrangement joins TRBV5-1 to TRBJ2-2; perhaps TRBD1 as D (5 bases). Germline CDR1 and CDR2: SGHRS and YFSETQ. The length of the CDR3 is 14 residues. V was trimmed by 4 bases and J by 6 bases, leaving 13 bases between them. In DNA form, the CDR3 reads TGCGCCAGCAGCGCAGACAGAATTCCCGGGGAGCTGTTTTTT. Its protein is CASSADRIPGELFF. The variable domain in full, with the rest retrieved from reference TRBV5-1 and TRBJ2-2, is KAGVTQTPRYLIKTRGQQVTLSCSPISGHRSVSWYQQTPGQGLQFLFEYFSETQRNKGNFPGRFSGRQFSNSRSEMNVSTLELGDSALYLCASSADRIPGELFFGEGSRLTVL.

There are a few counts of this clone. The chain employs TRBV7-9 and TRBJ1-4, with D hard to call. Germline CDR1 is SEHNR and CDR2 is FQNEAQ (reference sequence). Trimming took 1 base from V and 4 from J, leaving 16 bases between them. The CDR3 has 17 residues. In nucleotides, the CDR3 is TGTGCCAGCAGCTTAGGAGTCAGAACCCTCAATAATGAAAAACTGTTTTTT. It yields the protein CASSLGVRTLNNEKLFF.

The table lists this clone with a few counts. This chain connects TRBV7-9 to TRBJ2-2; no definite D call. CDR1 is SEHNR, CDR2 FQNEAQ, per germline (reference sequence). The CDR3 runs to 15 residues. With 5 bases removed from V and 3 bases from J, the gap between germline ends came to 13 bases. The CDR3 loop is CASSPTNEHTGELFF. The DNA for the CDR3 is TGTGCCAGCAGCCCCACTAATGAACACACCGGGGAGCTGTTTTTT.

This clone showed up just a few times. The V and J genes are TRBV28 and TRBJ1-3, with 8 bases aligning to TRBD1. Looked up from germline, CDR1 is MDHEN and CDR2 is SYDVKM. This CDR3 comprises 15 residues. The J segment lost 4 bases and the V segment lost 5 bases, leaving 7 bases of the junction unmatched. Here the CDR3 reads CASSPARTGGNTIYF. CDR3 in DNA: TGTGCCAGCAGTCCCGCTCGGACAGGGGGAAACACCATATATTTT.

The chain recombines TRBV5-1 with TRBJ2-7; TRBD1 might be the D (6 bases). Trimming took off 1 base at V and 5 bases at J, with 10 bases between the two ends. The CDR3 loop spans 13 amino acids. The V gene's germline CDR1 is SGHRS and CDR2 YFSETQ. For the CDR3, the DNA is TGCGCCAGCAGCTTGAACAGGGACCACGAGCAGTACTTC. Its protein product is CASSLNRDHEQYF.

The chain couples TRBV10-1 to TRBJ1-1; no clear D. The V end lost 10 bases, the J end lost 11 bases, and 8 bases lay between the germline ends. This CDR3 is 8 amino acids long. Germline V lookup: CDR1 WNHNN, CDR2 SYGVQD (reference sequence). CDR3 nucleotides: TGCGCCAACGGGCGGGCTTTCTTT. Encoded protein: CANGRAFF.

The chain has TRBV7-3 and TRBJ2-5; TRBD1 is a possible D gene (5 bases). The germline V gene encodes CDR1 SGHTA and CDR2 FQGTGA. V shed 5 bases and J shed 7 bases, with 14 bases lying between them. The CDR3 spans 13 residues. CDR3 nucleotides: TGTGCCAGCAGCCTCAATCAGGGCGGGACCCAGTACTTC. Protein product: CASSLNQGGTQYF.

This chain joins TRBV6-5 and TRBJ2-7; D is perhaps TRBD2 (5 bases). Germline V lookup: CDR1 MNHEY, CDR2 SVGAGI. The CDR3 spans 14 residues. With 5 bases removed from V and 3 bases from J, the gap between germline ends came to 14 bases. The CDR3 loop reads CASSEGVVGYEQYF. The CDR3 bases are TGTGCCAGCAGTGAGGGAGTCGTGGGCTACGAGCAGTACTTC.

This clone turned up a few times. This chain links TRBV19 with TRBJ2-5; 9 bases match TRBD1. The junction had 16 bases not matched to a gene; V was cut back by 4 bases and J by 4 bases. Germline values: CDR1 LNHDA, CDR2 SQIVND (reference sequence). This CDR3 contains 18 residues. The CDR3 sequence: CASSRERPWNRGRETQYF. In DNA, the CDR3 is TGTGCCAGTAGTAGAGAAAGACCATGGAACAGGGGGCGAGAGACCCAGTACTTC.

The V call is TRBV9, the J call TRBJ1-2; TRBD1 aligns across 7 bases. With 0 bases clipped from V and 7 bases from J, the junction kept 6 bases outside the gene matches. Per germline, CDR1 SGDLS and CDR2 YYNGEE. This CDR3 has 14 residues. The CDR3 region is CASSVARGASGYTF. The CDR3 region has the DNA TGTGCCAGCAGCGTAGCCAGGGGGGCTAGTGGCTACACCTTC. The full variable domain, rest sourced from reference TRBV9 and TRBJ1-2, is DSGVTQTPKHLITATGQRVTLRCSPRSGDLSVYWYQQSLDQGLQFLIQYYNGEERAKGNILERFSAQQFPDLHSELNLSSLELGDSALYFCASSVARGASGYTFGSGTRLTVV.

This clone was counted ten times or more. The same CDR3 arises from other DNA sequences in this sample as well. The chain has TRBV5-1 and TRBJ2-3, with D uncertain. In germline, CDR1 is SGHRS, CDR2 YFSETQ. With 0 bases removed from V and 4 bases from J, the gap between germline ends came to 0 bases. The length of the CDR3 is 11 residues. This chain's CDR3 is CASSLADTQYF. CDR3 nucleotides: TGCGCCAGCAGCTTGGCAGATACGCAGTATTTT. Full variable domain (remainder filled in from reference TRBV5-1 and TRBJ2-3): KAGVTQTPRYLIKTRGQQVTLSCSPISGHRSVSWYQQTPGQGLQFLFEYFSETQRNKGNFPGRFSGRQFSNSRSEMNVSTLELGDSALYLCASSLADTQYFGPGTRLTVL.

This clone has only a few counts. The J gene is TRBJ1-5, the V gene TRBV19; 7 positions agree with TRBD1. The CDR3 has 15 amino acids. CDR1 is LNHDA and CDR2 is SQIVND in the germline V gene (reference sequence). Losses at the gene ends were 7 bases for V and 5 bases for J; bases not matched to a gene: 11. For the CDR3, the DNA is TGTGCCAGTACCCAGGGGGGAGCAATGGATCAGCCCCAGCATTTT. Amino acid sequence: CASTQGGAMDQPQHF. Complete variable domain (other parts from reference TRBV19 and TRBJ1-5): DGGITQSPKYLFRKEGQNVTLSCEQNLNHDAMYWYRQDPGQGLRLIYYSQIVNDFQKGDIAEGYSVSREKKESFPLTVTSAQKNPTAFYLCASTQGGAMDQPQHFGDGTRLSIL.

This rearrangement joins TRBV5-4 to TRBJ2-2, with 9 positions matching TRBD1. Germline CDR1 SGHNT, CDR2 YYREEE (reference sequence). The CDR3 covers 16 residues. Trimming took 0 bases from V and 7 from J; bases not matched to a gene: 7. This chain's CDR3 is CASSLAGQGLNGELFF. For the CDR3, the DNA is TGTGCCAGCAGCTTGGCGGGACAGGGTTTGAACGGGGAGCTGTTTTTT.

In this sample, this clone turned up a few times. This chain links TRBV27 with TRBJ1-2, with 9 bases matching TRBD1. The germline gives CDR1 MNHEY, CDR2 SMNVEV (reference sequence). With V trimmed by 8 bases and J by 6 bases, 10 bases remained unmatched. The CDR3 runs to 14 residues. The CDR3 loop reads CASGPRQGVHGYTF. DNA for the CDR3: TGTGCCAGCGGGCCACGACAGGGGGTTCATGGCTACACCTTC.

This clone was observed a few times. The chain joins TRBV14 to TRBJ2-1; 7 nucleotides match TRBD2. V lost 2 bases and J lost 9; bases outside the gene matches: 10. Germline V gene lookup returns CDR1 SGHDN and CDR2 FVKESK. The CDR3 consists of 15 residues. The DNA for the CDR3 is TGTGCCAGCAGCCAACGGGCGGGAGTGGCGAGTGAGCAGTTCTTC. This gives the protein CASSQRAGVASEQFF. Filled out from reference TRBV14 and TRBJ2-1, the complete variable domain reads EAGVTQFPSHSVIEKGQTVTLRCDPISGHDNLYWYRRVMGKEIKFLLHFVKESKQDESGMPNNRFLAERTGGTYSTLKVQPAELEDSGVYFCASSQRAGVASEQFFGPGTRLTVL.

Of note for this clone: This sample also contains other DNA sequences that code for the same CDR3. This sequence joins TRBV9 and TRBJ1-5; the D is unclear. The CDR3 extends over 14 amino acids. Trimming pared 0 bases from V and 4 bases from J, leaving 8 bases between. The V gene's germline CDR1 is SGDLS and CDR2 YYNGEE. The DNA for the CDR3 is TGTGCCAGCAGCGTAGAGGGCGGAAATCAGCCCCAGCATTTT. Translation gives CASSVEGGNQPQHF.

This clone has a handful of counts. CDR3 nucleotide sequence: TGTGCCAGCAGTAGGGGTCTTTACGAGCAGTACGTC. Protein: CASSRGLYEQYV. The rearrangement uses TRBV6-1 and TRBJ2-7, with a possible D match to TRBD1 (5 bases). Per germline, CDR1 MNHNS and CDR2 SASEGT. V lost 5 bases to trimming and J lost 4 bases, with 9 bases between them. The CDR3 runs 12 residues.

This clone is judged medium-sized. This chain links TRBV6-6 with TRBJ2-7; 10 bases align to TRBD1. Trimming at V came to 7 bases and at J to 6 bases, leaving 3 bases not matched to a gene. Per germline, CDR1 MNHNY and CDR2 SVGAGI (reference sequence). This CDR3 region has 12 residues. CDR3 loop: CASKGTGVEQYF. The DNA of the CDR3 is TGTGCCAGCAAGGGGACAGGGGTCGAGCAGTACTTC.

The sample holds a few counts of this clone. The chain links TRBV7-9 to TRBJ2-6; D gene uncertain. Germline CDR1 is SEHNR and CDR2 is FQNEAQ (reference sequence). The CDR3 length is 14 residues. The V end lost 1 base, the J end lost 1 base, and 2 bases lay between the germline ends. The CDR3 region has the DNA TGTGCCAGCAGCTTAGGATCTGGGGCCAACGTCCTGACTTTC. Its translation: CASSLGSGANVLTF.

This clone was observed a few times. The rearrangement uses TRBV2 and TRBJ2-5, with D perhaps TRBD2 (7 bases). Deletions cut 2 bases from V and 5 bases from J, with 15 bases between. Germline loops: CDR1 SNHLY, CDR2 FYNNEI. This CDR3 spans 15 amino acids. The CDR3 sequence is CASSESRGAGETQYF. Here the CDR3 DNA reads TGTGCCAGCAGTGAAAGTCGGGGGGCAGGGGAGACCCAGTACTTC.

The chain carries TRBV7-9 and TRBJ2-1; 7 positions match TRBD2. V was pared by 5 bases and J by 6 bases, with 4 bases of the junction left unmatched. The germline gives CDR1 SEHNR, CDR2 FQNEAQ (reference sequence). The CDR3 runs to 13 residues. Written as DNA, the CDR3 is TGTGCCAGCAGCATTGGGGGGGGCAATGAGCAGTTCTTC. It encodes CASSIGGGNEQFF. Filled out from reference TRBV7-9 and TRBJ2-1, the complete variable domain reads DTGVSQNPRHKITKRGQNVTFRCDPISEHNRLYWYRQTLGQGPEFLTYFQNEAQLEKSRLLSDRFSAERPKGSFSTLEIQRTEQGDSAMYLCASSIGGGNEQFFGPGTRLTVL.

The chain is built from TRBV4-2 and TRBJ1-5, with D uncertain. This CDR3 has 14 residues. Per the germline V gene, CDR1 is LGHNA and CDR2 is YNFKEQ. The ends were cut back, 1 base at V and 9 bases at J, with 13 bases in the middle. Here the CDR3 reads CASSQVEVRGPQHF. The CDR3 DNA follows: TGTGCCAGCAGCCAAGTTGAGGTTCGAGGGCCCCAGCATTTT.

V and J are TRBV5-1 and TRBJ1-5; 7 nucleotides align to TRBD1. This CDR3 has 15 residues. The V segment lost 4 bases and the J segment 7 bases; nucleotides outside the gene matches: 11. Germline V gene data show CDR1 as SGHRS and CDR2 as YFSETQ. CDR3 nucleotide sequence: TGCGCCAGCAGCGCCGGGACAGACATTGAACAGCCCCAGCATTTT. This translates into CASSAGTDIEQPQHF. Full variable domain (outside the CDR3, taken from reference TRBV5-1 and TRBJ1-5): KAGVTQTPRYLIKTRGQQVTLSCSPISGHRSVSWYQQTPGQGLQFLFEYFSETQRNKGNFPGRFSGRQFSNSRSEMNVSTLELGDSALYLCASSAGTDIEQPQHFGDGTRLSIL.

A word on this clone: A much larger clone lies a single base off, so this may be a read error. V usage is TRBV18 and J usage is TRBJ1-4, with D unresolved. The CDR3 extends over 12 amino acids. Trimming removed 5 bases at V and 14 bases at J, with 15 bases between. Germline-derived CDR1 and CDR2 are KGHSH and LQKENI. Written as DNA, the CDR3 is TGTGCCAGCTCATCCGAAAAAAGGGATCTGTTTTTT. This translates into CASSSEKRDLFF.

This clone was seen more than once but under ten times. This chain uses TRBV4-3 with TRBJ2-3, with a tentative D call TRBD2 (6 bases). The germline V and J ends were trimmed by 0 bases and 5 bases, with 15 bases remaining between them. The CDR3 extends over 16 amino acids. The germline V gene encodes CDR1 LGHNA and CDR2 YSLEER. The DNA for the CDR3 is TGCGCCAGCAGCCAAGATTTGTGGACTATGGGAGATACGCAGTATTTT. It is translated as CASSQDLWTMGDTQYF.

This clone was detected a few times. This sequence joins TRBV7-9 and TRBJ2-7; D is undetermined. CDR1 is SEHNR and CDR2 is FQNEAQ in the germline V gene (reference sequence). The CDR3 spans 11 residues. Trimming removed 1 base at V and 9 bases at J, with 7 bases between. The CDR3 loop is CASSLGPVQYF. As DNA, the CDR3 is TGTGCCAGCAGCTTAGGGCCAGTGCAGTACTTC.

This clone was picked up a small number of times. The chain joins TRBV7-9 to TRBJ2-6; D unclear. CDR1 and CDR2 from the germline V gene are SEHNR and FQNEAQ (reference sequence). Trimming removed 5 bases from V and 0 bases from J, with 8 bases in between. The CDR3 consists of 15 residues. CDR3 loop: CASSLMSSGANVLTF. CDR3 sequence (DNA): TGTGCCAGCAGCCTAATGAGCTCTGGGGCCAACGTCCTGACTTTC.